This TCR beta chain comes out of a study of neurological immune-mediated disorders. This clonotype was counted ten times or more. Between the trimmed V and J ends, which lost 6 bases and 4 bases, there was a span of 18 bases. The CDR3 runs to 15 residues. 5'RACE generated cDNA with 10-nucleotide random UMIs. TCRdb re-called the 5' RACE reads through MiXCR, storing one row per CDR3 protein. This table has tens of thousands of distinct CDR3 sequences, under 4.5% appearing once. The sample comprised PBMCs. This receptor was obtained from a woman between 50 and 59 years old with multiple sclerosis. This sequence joins TRBV12-3 or TRBV12-4 and TRBJ1-2, with D maybe TRBD1 (5 bases). The CDR3 here is CASSQVLDNFYGYTF. CDR3 in DNA: TGTGCCAGCAGCCAAGTCCTGGACAACTTCTATGGCTACACCTTC.